This entry lists 19 T cell receptor beta chains sequenced from one sample in a study of blood T cells in healthy people across ages. For the second PCR, which ran for about 7 to 11 cycles, a sample-barcoded 5' primer and a J-beta primer mix were used. TCRdb called the 5' RACE reads again in MiXCR, with one record for every CDR3 protein. The sample has about 930,000 distinct CDR3 sequences, about 29% seen once; the top ten hold 9.5% to 13%. These data were also filed under a second study, of T cells of mothers and their children.

The sample consisted of blood. These receptors all come from a woman aged 40 to 50 in good health.

At least ten counts were recorded for this clonotype. This rearrangement joins TRBV29-1 to TRBJ2-2; D is ambiguous. Germline CDR1 is SQVTM and CDR2 is ANQGSEA. This CDR3 is built from 15 residues. The V and J ends lost 0 bases and 4 bases respectively, with 12 bases between them. CDR3 DNA: TGCAGCGTTGAAGATCGCCGGGCCAGCACCGGGGAGCTGTTTTTT. Translating it yields CSVEDRRASTGELFF.

In its sample, this clonotype was seen a few times. CDR3 DNA sequence: TGTGCCAGCAGGGCCCTGGGGAACACCGGGGAGCTGTTTTTT. Translation gives CASRALGNTGELFF. This chain uses TRBV28 with TRBJ2-2; D not certain. The germline V gene encodes CDR1 MDHEN and CDR2 SYDVKM. The CDR3 has 14 amino acids. Between the trimmed V and J ends, which lost 6 bases and 1 base, there was a span of 9 bases.

Many counts were recorded for this clonotype. The rearrangement uses TRBV29-1 and TRBJ2-3; 9 bases are a match to TRBD2. From germline, CDR1 is SQVTM and CDR2 ANQGSEA. This CDR3 comprises 13 residues. Unmatched junction bases numbered 3, after V lost 6 bases and J lost 2 bases. The CDR3 loop is CSVRGGLTDTQYF. In DNA form, the CDR3 reads TGCAGCGTGCGGGGGGGCCTCACAGATACGCAGTATTTT.

This chain links TRBV24-1 with TRBJ2-3; perhaps TRBD1 as D (5 bases). Germline assignment: CDR1 KGHDR and CDR2 SFDVKD. The CDR3 consists of 16 residues. Trimming stripped 6 bases from V and 2 bases from J, with 17 bases between. The CDR3 DNA reads as TGTGCCACCAGTCTACCCCAAGGACAAGACACAGATACGCAGTATTTT. This codes for CATSLPQGQDTDTQYF.

This clonotype was observed at least ten times. V gene TRBV11-1 combines with J gene TRBJ2-7; possible D gene TRBD1, 6 bases. Trimming removed 2 bases at V and 2 bases at J, with 10 bases between. This CDR3 comprises 14 residues. Germline loops: CDR1 SGHAT, CDR2 FQDESV (reference sequence). The CDR3 sequence is CASSLLTGTYEQYF. CDR3 coding DNA: TGTGCCAGCAGCTTATTGACAGGCACCTACGAGCAGTACTTC. The whole variable domain, filled in from reference TRBV11-1 and TRBJ2-7, reads EAEVAQSPRYKITEKSQAVAFWCDPISGHATLYWYRQILGQGPELLVQFQDESVVDDSQLPKDRFSAERLKGVDSTLKIQPAELGDSAMYLCASSLLTGTYEQYFGPGTRLTVT.

With regard to this clonotype: A much more abundant neighbour one base away suggests this may be a read error. The chain has TRBV7-9 and TRBJ1-2; D uncertain. The V gene lost 5 bases and the J gene lost 4 bases, with 8 bases spanning the gap. The CDR3 sequence is 12 residues long. Per germline, CDR1 SEHNR and CDR2 FQNEAQ (reference sequence). In DNA form, the CDR3 reads TGTGCCAGCAGCGGATCCCGCTATGGCTACACCTTC. Translating it yields CASSGSRYGYTF.

The gene calls are TRBV6-1 and TRBJ2-7; 13 bases are shared with TRBD2. This CDR3 is 19 amino acids long. Germline values: CDR1 MNHNS, CDR2 SASEGT. V was clipped by 6 bases and J by 0 bases; unmatched bases: 14. CDR3 sequence reads: CASSQFGLTSGGPSYEQYF. For the CDR3, the DNA is TGTGCCAGCAGCCAATTCGGGTTGACTAGCGGGGGGCCCTCCTACGAGCAGTACTTC.

The chain couples TRBV12-3 or TRBV12-4 to TRBJ2-3; 9 bases align to TRBD1. CDR3 size: 15 residues. V lost 8 bases, J lost 4 bases, and 10 bases stayed unmatched. DNA for the CDR3: TGTGCCAGCTCCTTGGAGGGACAGGGAGCAGATACGCAGTATTTT. Residues: CASSLEGQGADTQYF.

This clonotype was observed at least ten times. The rearrangement joins TRBV7-2 to TRBJ2-5, with 8 bases that match TRBD1. J was trimmed by 5 bases and V by 4 bases; bases with no gene match: 15. CDR3 length: 17 amino acids. Germline V lookup: CDR1 SGHTA, CDR2 FQGNSA. CDR3 nucleotide sequence: TGTGCCAGCAGCTCCAGGACAGGGTTACTATTCGGGGAGACCCAGTACTTC. Protein sequence: CASSSRTGLLFGETQYF.

This clonotype was seen a handful of times. The rearrangement joins TRBV27 to TRBJ2-1; D may be TRBD1 (5 bases). The CDR3 totals 12 residues. Germline values: CDR1 MNHEY, CDR2 SMNVEV (reference sequence). V was cut by 6 bases and J by 6 bases, with 9 bases left in between. The CDR3 region is CASRGPSNEQFF. The CDR3 coding sequence is TGTGCCAGCAGGGGGCCGTCCAATGAGCAGTTCTTC.

This chain uses TRBV12-3 or TRBV12-4 with TRBJ1-2; 8 nucleotides align to TRBD1. This CDR3 is 16 amino acids long. V lost 5 bases to trimming and J lost 3 bases; unmatched junction nucleotides: 11. CDR3 amino acids: CASSARTGWWDYGYTF. CDR3 nucleotides: TGTGCCAGCAGTGCCCGGACAGGGTGGTGGGACTATGGCTACACCTTC.

This clonotype was seen only a few times. The chain carries TRBV9 and TRBJ2-1; TRBD2 aligns across 10 bases. Germline V gene data show CDR1 as SGDLS and CDR2 as YYNGEE. The J segment lost 5 bases and the V segment lost 2 bases, leaving 4 bases of the junction unmatched. This CDR3 comprises 15 residues. CDR3: CASSVSGGAHNEQFF. As DNA, the CDR3 is TGTGCCAGCAGCGTCAGCGGGGGGGCCCACAATGAGCAGTTCTTC.

This clonotype turned up a few times. The chain is built from TRBV10-3 and TRBJ2-1, with 7 bases that match TRBD1. Germline CDR1 reads ENHRY; CDR2 reads SYGVKD. Trimming cost V 9 bases and J 6 bases; bases outside gene matches: 11. The CDR3 totals 14 residues. The CDR3 region is CAIQDRTTTNEQFF. DNA for the CDR3: TGTGCCATACAGGACAGGACGACGACCAATGAGCAGTTCTTC.

This clonotype was detected a few times. The chain combines TRBV6-1 with TRBJ2-6, with 7 bases fitting TRBD2. This CDR3 is 17 amino acids long. With 4 bases clipped from V and 0 bases from J, the junction kept 6 bases outside the gene matches. Looked up from germline, CDR1 is MNHNS and CDR2 is SASEGT. CDR3 sequence reads: CASSAGGTVSGANVLTF. CDR3 sequence (DNA): TGTGCCAGCAGTGCGGGGGGAACCGTCTCTGGGGCCAACGTCCTGACTTTC.

A note on this clonotype: A read error may produce the germline difference seen at one junction end. The CDR3 is CAGSLAGQPAYEQYF. DNA of the CDR3: TGCGCCGGCAGCTTGGCCGGCCAGCCTGCCTACGAGCAGTACTTC. V usage is TRBV5-1 and J usage is TRBJ2-7; D unclear. Per germline, CDR1 SGHRS and CDR2 YFSETQ. The CDR3 is made up of 15 amino acids.

This chain joins TRBV18 and TRBJ1-1, with D hard to call. Trimming cost V 2 bases and J 3 bases, with 13 bases left between them. CDR3 length: 15 residues. Looked up from germline, CDR1 is KGHSH and CDR2 is LQKENI. This chain's CDR3 is CASSPRGPPDTEAFF. CDR3 sequence (DNA): TGTGCCAGCTCACCAAGAGGGCCGCCGGACACTGAAGCTTTCTTT.

V is TRBV6-4 and J is TRBJ2-1; no reliable D call. The germline V gene encodes CDR1 MRHNA and CDR2 SNTAGT. The CDR3 is 14 amino acids. The V gene lost 0 bases and the J gene lost 5 bases, with 8 bases spanning the gap. CDR3 sequence: CASSDSNLNNEQFF. CDR3 sequence (DNA): TGTGCCAGCAGTGACTCGAATCTGAACAATGAGCAGTTCTTC.

This clonotype has ten or more counts. The J gene is TRBJ2-7, the V gene TRBV29-1; 7 nucleotides match TRBD2. Germline CDR1 SQVTM, CDR2 ANQGSEA. V was pared by 7 bases and J by 4 bases, with 16 bases of the junction left unmatched. This CDR3 contains 15 residues. The CDR3 reads CSASGGGSMRYEQYF. The CDR3 coding sequence is TGCAGCGCGTCGGGGGGAGGATCCATGAGATACGAGCAGTACTTC.

With regard to this clonotype: The junction and the germline gene differ at one end; a read error may be behind it. The gene calls are TRBV3-1 and TRBJ2-1; D is unresolved. The CDR3 totals 11 residues. CDR1 is LGHDT, CDR2 YNNKEL, per germline (reference sequence). In nucleotides, the CDR3 is TGTGCCAGCGGCCAAAGCGATGAGCAGTTCTTC. Encoded protein: CASGQSDEQFF.